The subject of this entry is one TCR beta chain. The CDR3 runs 16 residues. V lost 0 bases and J 6 bases, leaving 18 bases between the germline ends. The data originate from a study of T cells in localized non-small cell lung cancer. The repertoire was sequenced with immunoSEQ multiplex PCR; TCRdb's copy has only in-frame clones and lacks some. This table has 41,000 or so clones, 85% to 90% appearing once. The chain recombines TRBV23-1 with TRBJ2-7, with a possible D match to TRBD1 (6 bases). TRBV23-1 is classed as an ORF, of uncertain function. Specimen: peripheral blood, collected before any cancer treatment. The source is a woman aged 18 to 50 with stage III lung adenocarcinoma. CDR3 bases: TGCGCCAGCAGTCAATCGCGTAACAGGGCCCCCTGCGAGCAGTACTTC. Encoded protein: CASSQSRNRAPCEQYF.